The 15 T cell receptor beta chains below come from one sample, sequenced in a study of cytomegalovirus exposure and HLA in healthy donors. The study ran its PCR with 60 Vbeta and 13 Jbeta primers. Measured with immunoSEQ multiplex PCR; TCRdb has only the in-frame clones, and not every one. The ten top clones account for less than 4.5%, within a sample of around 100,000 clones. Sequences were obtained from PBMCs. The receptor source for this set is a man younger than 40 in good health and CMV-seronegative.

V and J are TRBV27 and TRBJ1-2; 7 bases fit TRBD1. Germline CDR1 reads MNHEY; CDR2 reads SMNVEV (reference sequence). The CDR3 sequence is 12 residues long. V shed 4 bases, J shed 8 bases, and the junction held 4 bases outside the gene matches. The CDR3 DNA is TGTGCCAGCAGTTCAGGGGGTATGGGCTACACCTTC. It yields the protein CASSSGGMGYTF.

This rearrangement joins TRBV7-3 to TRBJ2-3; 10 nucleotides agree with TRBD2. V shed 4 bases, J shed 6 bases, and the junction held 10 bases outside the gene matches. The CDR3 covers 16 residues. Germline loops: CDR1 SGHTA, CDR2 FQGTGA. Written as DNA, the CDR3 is TGTGCCAGCAGCTCCCCGGCTAGCGGGGGTCCCGATACGCAGTATTTT. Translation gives CASSSPASGGPDTQYF.

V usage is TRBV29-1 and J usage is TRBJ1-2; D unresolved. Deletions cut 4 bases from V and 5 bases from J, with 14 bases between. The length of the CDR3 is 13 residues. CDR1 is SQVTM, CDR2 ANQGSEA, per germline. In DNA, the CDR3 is TGCAGCGTTGTCCATCCTCCCAGTTATGGCTACACCTTC. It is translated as CSVVHPPSYGYTF.

DNA for the CDR3: TGCGCCAGCAGTCCCGACAGCCACAAAGGAGGCTACACCTTC. The encoded protein is CASSPDSHKGGYTF. V gene TRBV5-1 combines with J gene TRBJ1-2; TRBD1 is a possible D gene (5 bases). V lost 5 bases and J 8 bases, leaving 19 bases between the germline ends. CDR3 length: 14 residues. In germline, CDR1 is SGHRS, CDR2 YFSETQ. Full variable domain (rest looked up from reference TRBV5-1 and TRBJ1-2): KAGVTQTPRYLIKTRGQQVTLSCSPISGHRSVSWYQQTPGQGLQFLFEYFSETQRNKGNFPGRFSGRQFSNSRSEMNVSTLELGDSALYLCASSPDSHKGGYTFGSGTRLTVV.

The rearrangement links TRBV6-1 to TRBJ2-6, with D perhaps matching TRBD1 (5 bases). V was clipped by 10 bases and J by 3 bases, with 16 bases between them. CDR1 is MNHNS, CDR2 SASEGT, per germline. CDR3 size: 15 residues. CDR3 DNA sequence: TGTGCCATCTTTAAAGGGGCTATTGGGGCCAACGTCCTGACTTTC. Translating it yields CAIFKGAIGANVLTF.

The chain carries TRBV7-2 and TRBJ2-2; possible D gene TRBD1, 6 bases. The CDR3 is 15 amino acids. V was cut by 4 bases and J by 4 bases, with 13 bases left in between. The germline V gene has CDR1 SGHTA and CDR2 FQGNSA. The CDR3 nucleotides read TGTGCCAGCAGCTCATACAGGGTGGGCACCGGGGAGCTGTTTTTT. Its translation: CASSSYRVGTGELFF.

This CDR3 is CASSSQGWRGGIVTQYF. The CDR3 coding sequence is TGTGCCAGCAGCTCACAAGGGTGGCGGGGGGGCATAGTTACGCAGTATTTT. This chain links TRBV7-3 with TRBJ2-3; TRBD2 agrees at 9 bases. After removal of 4 bases from V and 8 bases from J, the junction contained 16 bases not matched to a gene. Germline CDR1 reads SGHTA; CDR2 reads FQGTGA. This CDR3 is built from 17 residues.

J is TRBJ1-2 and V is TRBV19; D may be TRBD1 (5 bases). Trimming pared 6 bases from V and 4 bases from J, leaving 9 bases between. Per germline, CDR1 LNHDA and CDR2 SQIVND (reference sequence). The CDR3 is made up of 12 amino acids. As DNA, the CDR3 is TGTGCCAGTAGAGGGGCAGTCTATGGCTACACCTTC. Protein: CASRGAVYGYTF.

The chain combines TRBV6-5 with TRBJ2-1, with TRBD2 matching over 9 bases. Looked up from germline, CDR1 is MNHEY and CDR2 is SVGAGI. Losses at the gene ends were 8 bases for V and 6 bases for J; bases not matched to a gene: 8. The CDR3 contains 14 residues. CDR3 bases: TGTGCCAGCGGGTGGCGGGGGGGCCTCAATGAGCAGTTCTTC. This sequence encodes CASGWRGGLNEQFF.

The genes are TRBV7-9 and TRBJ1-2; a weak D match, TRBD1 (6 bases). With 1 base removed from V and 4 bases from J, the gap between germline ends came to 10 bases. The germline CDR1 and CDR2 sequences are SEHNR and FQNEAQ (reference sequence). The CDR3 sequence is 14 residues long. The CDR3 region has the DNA TGTGCCAGCAGCTTAGGGCAGGGGAGCTATGGCTACACCTTC. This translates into CASSLGQGSYGYTF.

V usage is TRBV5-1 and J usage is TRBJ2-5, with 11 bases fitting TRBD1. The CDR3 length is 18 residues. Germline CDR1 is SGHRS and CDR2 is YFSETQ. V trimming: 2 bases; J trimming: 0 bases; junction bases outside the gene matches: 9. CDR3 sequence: CASSFGQGAWMYQETQYF. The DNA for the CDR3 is TGCGCCAGCAGCTTCGGACAGGGGGCTTGGATGTACCAAGAGACCCAGTACTTC. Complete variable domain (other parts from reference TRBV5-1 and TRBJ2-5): KAGVTQTPRYLIKTRGQQVTLSCSPISGHRSVSWYQQTPGQGLQFLFEYFSETQRNKGNFPGRFSGRQFSNSRSEMNVSTLELGDSALYLCASSFGQGAWMYQETQYFGPGTRLLVL.

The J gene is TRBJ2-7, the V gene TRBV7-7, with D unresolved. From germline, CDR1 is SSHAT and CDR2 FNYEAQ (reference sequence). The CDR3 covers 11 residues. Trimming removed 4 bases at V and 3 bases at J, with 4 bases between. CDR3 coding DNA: TGTGCCAGCAGCTCCTACTACGAGCAGTACTTC. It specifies CASSSYYEQYF.

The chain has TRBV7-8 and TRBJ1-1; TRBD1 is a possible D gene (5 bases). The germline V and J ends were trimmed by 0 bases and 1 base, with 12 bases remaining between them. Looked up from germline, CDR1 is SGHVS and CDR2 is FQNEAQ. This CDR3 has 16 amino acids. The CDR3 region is CASSLAWGRENTEAFF. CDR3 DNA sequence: TGTGCCAGCAGCTTAGCTTGGGGCAGGGAGAACACTGAAGCTTTCTTT.

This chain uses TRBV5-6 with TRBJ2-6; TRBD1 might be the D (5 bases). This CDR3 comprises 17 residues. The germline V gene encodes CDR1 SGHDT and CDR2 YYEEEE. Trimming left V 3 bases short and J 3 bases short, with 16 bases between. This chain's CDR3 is CASSWPEGAHGANVLTF. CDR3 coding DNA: TGTGCCAGCAGCTGGCCTGAAGGGGCGCATGGGGCCAACGTCCTGACTTTC.

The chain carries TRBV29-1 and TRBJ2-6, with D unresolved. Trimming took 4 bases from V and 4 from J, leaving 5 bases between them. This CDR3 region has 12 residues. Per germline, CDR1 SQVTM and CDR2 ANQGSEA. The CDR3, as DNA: TGCAGCGTTGGGCTCGGGGCCAACGTCCTGACTTTC. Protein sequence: CSVGLGANVLTF.